Listed below are T cell receptor beta chains from one sample, sequenced in a study of T-cell memory formation after mild COVID-19. In TCRdb, the 5' RACE reads were re-called with MiXCR into one record per CDR3 protein. The sample gives over 350,000 distinct CDR3 sequences, roughly 15% of which show up once; 20% to 25% is in the top ten. Sequencing was performed on PBMCs or a T cell subset sorted from them (not recorded which). These receptors came from a man aged 18 to 35 who had mild COVID-19 (a few samples of this study predate the infection). Cell type and time point are not known. The CDR3 runs from the conserved cysteine through the conserved F or W. Fields, in order: clone size, D gene, J gene, V gene, CDR3 protein, CDR3 DNA. The D gene is left open where the match is weak. Size tells how often a clone was seen (once, few, many) or the class of an expanded clone, and some rows leave it out.

clone size: .; D gene: .; J gene: TRBJ1-2; V gene: TRBV13; CDR3 protein: CASSLQSGRHGYTF; CDR3 DNA: TGTGCCAGCAGCCTACAGTCGGGGAGGCATGGCTACACCTTC
clone size: many; D gene: TRBD1; J gene: TRBJ2-3; V gene: TRBV7-9; CDR3 protein: CASSHPRTGGTDTQYF; CDR3 DNA: TGTGCCAGCTCCCATCCTCGGACAGGGGGCACAGATACGCAGTATTTT
clone size: .; D gene: .; J gene: TRBJ2-5; V gene: TRBV5-1; CDR3 protein: CASSLVGLQETQYF; CDR3 DNA: TGCGCCAGCAGCTTGGTGGGACTCCAAGAGACCCAGTACTTC
clone size: once; D gene: TRBD1; J gene: TRBJ1-2; V gene: TRBV6-5; CDR3 protein: CASRRPGQGASGYTF; CDR3 DNA: TGTGCCAGCAGACGACCGGGACAGGGAGCGTCTGGCTACACCTTC
clone size: many; D gene: .; J gene: TRBJ1-2; V gene: TRBV4-3; CDR3 protein: CASSQDLPAGDAYYGYTF; CDR3 DNA: TGCGCCAGCAGCCAAGATTTACCCGCAGGGGACGCCTACTATGGCTACACCTTC
clone size: .; D gene: TRBD2; J gene: TRBJ2-5; V gene: TRBV7-2; CDR3 protein: CASNQPSGGTQETQYF; CDR3 DNA: TGTGCCAGCAACCAACCTAGCGGGGGGACCCAAGAGACCCAGTACTTC
clone size: .; D gene: .; J gene: TRBJ2-3; V gene: TRBV7-9; CDR3 protein: CDSSFGGADTQYF; CDR3 DNA: TGTGACAGCAGCTTTGGGGGGGCGGATACGCAGTATTTT
clone size: .; D gene: .; J gene: TRBJ1-5; V gene: TRBV6-5; CDR3 protein: CASILNSNQPQHF; CDR3 DNA: TGTGCCAGCATTTTAAATAGCAATCAGCCCCAGCATTTT
clone size: .; D gene: .; J gene: TRBJ1-2; V gene: TRBV6-6; CDR3 protein: CASSYSQYGYTF; CDR3 DNA: TGTGCCAGCAGTTACTCGCAGTATGGCTACACCTTC
clone size: few; D gene: TRBD1; J gene: TRBJ2-1; V gene: TRBV7-2; CDR3 protein: CASSSSGTGRDEQFF; CDR3 DNA: TGTGCCAGCAGCTCGTCCGGGACAGGGAGGGATGAGCAGTTCTTC
clone size: .; D gene: .; J gene: TRBJ2-1; V gene: TRBV10-3; CDR3 protein: CAISGASYNEQFF; CDR3 DNA: TGTGCCATCAGCGGGGCCTCCTACAATGAGCAGTTCTTC
clone size: few; D gene: .; J gene: TRBJ1-5; V gene: TRBV6-2/TRBV6-3; CDR3 protein: CASGNRDVGQPQHF; CDR3 DNA: TGTGCCAGCGGGAACAGGGATGTCGGTCAGCCCCAGCATTTT
clone size: .; D gene: TRBD2; J gene: TRBJ2-2; V gene: TRBV6-6; CDR3 protein: CAVLTSGGGNTGELFF; CDR3 DNA: TGTGCCGTACTGACTAGCGGGGGCGGGAACACCGGGGAGCTGTTTTTT
clone size: .; D gene: .; J gene: TRBJ1-2; V gene: TRBV6-6; CDR3 protein: CASSPLYERGYTF; CDR3 DNA: TGTGCCAGCAGCCCCCTCTATGAACGTGGCTACACCTTC
clone size: once; D gene: .; J gene: TRBJ2-5; V gene: TRBV7-3; CDR3 protein: CANSLGRGETQYF; CDR3 DNA: TGTGCCAACAGCTTAGGCCGCGGAGAGACCCAGTACTTC
clone size: .; D gene: .; J gene: TRBJ2-5; V gene: TRBV4-3; CDR3 protein: CASSRGNSETQYF; CDR3 DNA: TGCGCCAGCAGCCGCGGGAATTCGGAGACCCAGTACTTC
clone size: many; D gene: TRBD1; J gene: TRBJ2-1; V gene: TRBV5-4; CDR3 protein: CASSLGDRGTREQFF; CDR3 DNA: TGTGCCAGCAGCTTGGGGGACAGGGGGACACGGGAGCAGTTCTTC
clone size: .; D gene: .; J gene: TRBJ1-6; V gene: TRBV11-3; CDR3 protein: CASSLDWGSPLHF; CDR3 DNA: TGTGCCAGCAGCTTAGACTGGGGTTCACCCCTCCACTTT
clone size: .; D gene: TRBD1; J gene: TRBJ2-1; V gene: TRBV20-1; CDR3 protein: CSADKGQGIGHEQFF; CDR3 DNA: TGCAGTGCTGATAAGGGACAGGGAATTGGTCATGAGCAGTTCTTC
clone size: .; D gene: .; J gene: TRBJ2-2; V gene: TRBV5-1; CDR3 protein: CASSLARTANTGELFF; CDR3 DNA: TGCGCCAGCAGCTTGGCTCGGACAGCCAACACCGGGGAGCTGTTTTTT
clone size: .; D gene: .; J gene: TRBJ1-1; V gene: TRBV19; CDR3 protein: CASSKAAGGTTEAFF; CDR3 DNA: TGTGCCAGTAGTAAGGCTGCCGGGGGAACCACTGAAGCTTTCTTT
clone size: .; D gene: .; J gene: TRBJ1-3; V gene: TRBV5-1; CDR3 protein: CASSSDTGNTIYF; CDR3 DNA: TGCGCCAGCAGTTCGGATACTGGAAACACCATATATTTT
clone size: .; D gene: .; J gene: TRBJ2-1; V gene: TRBV20-1; CDR3 protein: CSAEGGVSYNEQFF; CDR3 DNA: TGCAGTGCTGAGGGGGGAGTCTCCTACAATGAGCAGTTCTTC
clone size: .; D gene: .; J gene: TRBJ2-3; V gene: TRBV9; CDR3 protein: CASSVAGFTDTQYF; CDR3 DNA: TGTGCCAGCAGCGTAGCGGGGTTCACAGATACGCAGTATTTT
clone size: few; D gene: .; J gene: TRBJ2-5; V gene: TRBV27; CDR3 protein: CASTPTVDREEETQYF; CDR3 DNA: TGTGCCAGCACCCCGACCGTCGACAGGGAGGAAGAGACCCAGTACTTC
clone size: .; D gene: .; J gene: TRBJ2-2; V gene: TRBV6-1; CDR3 protein: CASIGGSHTGELFF; CDR3 DNA: TGTGCCAGCATAGGTGGGTCGCACACCGGGGAGCTGTTTTTT
clone size: few; D gene: .; J gene: TRBJ1-2; V gene: TRBV29-1; CDR3 protein: CSVDTVYGYTF; CDR3 DNA: TGCAGCGTTGATACAGTCTATGGCTACACCTTC
clone size: .; D gene: .; J gene: TRBJ2-5; V gene: TRBV18; CDR3 protein: CASSPPARRRETQYF; CDR3 DNA: TGTGCCAGCTCACCACCGGCCAGGCGGCGGGAGACCCAGTACTTC
clone size: .; D gene: TRBD1; J gene: TRBJ2-7; V gene: TRBV19; CDR3 protein: CASAGTGRHEQYF; CDR3 DNA: TGTGCCAGTGCCGGGACAGGGAGGCACGAGCAGTACTTC
clone size: few; D gene: .; J gene: TRBJ2-5; V gene: TRBV20-1; CDR3 protein: CSARPGATQETQYF; CDR3 DNA: TGCAGTGCGAGGCCAGGGGCTACCCAAGAGACCCAGTACTTC
clone size: .; D gene: TRBD2; J gene: TRBJ2-1; V gene: TRBV5-1; CDR3 protein: CASSGDYRYNEQFF; CDR3 DNA: TGCGCCAGCAGCGGGGACTATCGGTATAATGAGCAGTTCTTC
clone size: few; D gene: .; J gene: TRBJ2-5; V gene: TRBV7-2; CDR3 protein: CASSLETDQYF; CDR3 DNA: TGTGCCAGCAGCTTAGAAACGGACCAGTACTTC
clone size: .; D gene: TRBD1; J gene: TRBJ2-1; V gene: TRBV11-2; CDR3 protein: CASSPLDRVNEQFF; CDR3 DNA: TGTGCCAGCAGCCCGCTGGACAGGGTGAATGAGCAGTTCTTC
clone size: few; D gene: .; J gene: TRBJ1-1; V gene: TRBV28; CDR3 protein: CASSTGGARLTEAFF; CDR3 DNA: TGTGCCAGCAGTACCGGGGGCGCAAGGTTGACTGAAGCTTTCTTT